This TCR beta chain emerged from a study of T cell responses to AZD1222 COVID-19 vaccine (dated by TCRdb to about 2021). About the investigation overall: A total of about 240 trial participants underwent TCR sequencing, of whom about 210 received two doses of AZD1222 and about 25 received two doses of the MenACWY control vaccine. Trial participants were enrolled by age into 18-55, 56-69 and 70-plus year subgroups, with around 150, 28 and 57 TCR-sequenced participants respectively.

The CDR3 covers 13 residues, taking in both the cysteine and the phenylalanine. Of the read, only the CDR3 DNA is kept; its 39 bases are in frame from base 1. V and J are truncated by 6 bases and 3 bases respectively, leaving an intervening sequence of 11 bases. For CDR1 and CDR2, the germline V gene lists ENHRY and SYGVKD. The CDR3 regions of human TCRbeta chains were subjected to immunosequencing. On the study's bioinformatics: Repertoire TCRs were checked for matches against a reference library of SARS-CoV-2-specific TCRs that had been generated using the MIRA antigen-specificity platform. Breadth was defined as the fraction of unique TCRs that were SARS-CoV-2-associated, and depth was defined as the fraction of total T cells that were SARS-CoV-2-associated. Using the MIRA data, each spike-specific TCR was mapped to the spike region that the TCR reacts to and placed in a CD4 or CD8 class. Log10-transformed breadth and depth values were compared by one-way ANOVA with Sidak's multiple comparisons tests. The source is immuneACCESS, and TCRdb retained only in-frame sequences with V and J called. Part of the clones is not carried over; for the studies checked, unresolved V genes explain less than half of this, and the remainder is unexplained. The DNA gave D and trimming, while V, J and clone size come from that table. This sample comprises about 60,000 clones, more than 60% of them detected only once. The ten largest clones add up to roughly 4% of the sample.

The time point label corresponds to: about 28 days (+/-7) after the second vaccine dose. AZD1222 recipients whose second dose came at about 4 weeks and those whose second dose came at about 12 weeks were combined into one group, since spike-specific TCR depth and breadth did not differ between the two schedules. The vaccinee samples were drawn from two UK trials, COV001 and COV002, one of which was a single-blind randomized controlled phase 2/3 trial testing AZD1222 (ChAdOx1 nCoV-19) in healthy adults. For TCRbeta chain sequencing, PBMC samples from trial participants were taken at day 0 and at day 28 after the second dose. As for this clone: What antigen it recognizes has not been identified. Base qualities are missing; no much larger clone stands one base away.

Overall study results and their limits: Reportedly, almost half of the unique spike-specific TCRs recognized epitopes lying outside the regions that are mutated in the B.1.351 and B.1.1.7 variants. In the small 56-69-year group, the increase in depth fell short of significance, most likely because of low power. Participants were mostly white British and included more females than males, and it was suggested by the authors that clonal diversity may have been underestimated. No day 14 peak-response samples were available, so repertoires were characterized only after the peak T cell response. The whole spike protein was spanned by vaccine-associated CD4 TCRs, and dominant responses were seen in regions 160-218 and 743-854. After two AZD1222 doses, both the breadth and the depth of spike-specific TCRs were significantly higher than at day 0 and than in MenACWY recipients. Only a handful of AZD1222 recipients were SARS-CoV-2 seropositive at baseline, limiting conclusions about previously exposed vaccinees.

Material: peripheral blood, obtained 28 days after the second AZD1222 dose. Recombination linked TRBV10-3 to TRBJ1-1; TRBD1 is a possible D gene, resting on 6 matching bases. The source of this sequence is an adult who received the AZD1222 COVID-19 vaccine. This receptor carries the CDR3 CAISGQWDTEAFF. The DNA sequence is TGTGCCATCAGCGGACAGTGGGACACTGAAGCTTTCTTT.